These 30 T cell receptor beta chains were all obtained from the same sample, sequenced in a study of cytomegalovirus exposure and HLA in healthy donors. The PCR used 60 Vbeta and 13 Jbeta primers. Profiled with immunoSEQ multiplex PCR; TCRdb holds only in-frame clones, not every one. Counted here are some 140,000 clones, around two thirds occurring once; the ten biggest clones make up around 4%. Material for sequencing was PBMCs. Receptors were obtained from a man younger than 35 in good health and CMV-seropositive.

The chain is built from TRBV11-2 and TRBJ2-3; tentative D call: TRBD2 (6 bases). The CDR3 spans 15 residues. V gave up 4 bases and J gave up 6 bases, with 17 bases separating them. CDR1 is SGHAT, CDR2 FQNNGV, per germline. The CDR3 region has the DNA TGTGCCAGCAGCTACGGTCCTAGCGCATCGGATACGCAGTATTTT. Encoded protein: CASSYGPSASDTQYF.

This clone is a singleton in its sample. The V gene is TRBV6-1, the J gene TRBJ2-1, with D perhaps matching TRBD2 (5 bases). V shed 6 bases and J shed 0 bases, with 9 bases lying between them. This CDR3 region has 14 residues. Germline V CDR1 and CDR2: MNHNS, SASEGT. This CDR3 is CASSRGFSYNEQFF. CDR3 sequence (DNA): TGTGCCAGCAGCCGGGGTTTCTCCTACAATGAGCAGTTCTTC.

This clone was recorded a few times. The V call is TRBV28, the J call TRBJ2-7; 8 bases fit TRBD2. The CDR3 is made up of 14 amino acids. CDR1 is MDHEN, CDR2 SYDVKM, per germline. V shed 7 bases and J 6 bases; nucleotides not matched to a gene: 11. In DNA form, the CDR3 reads TGTGCCAGCAAGCGGCGGGGGGTTATAGGCGAGCAGTACTTC. As protein: CASKRRGVIGEQYF.

This clone was observed once. The V gene is TRBV5-6, the J gene TRBJ2-7; 7 bases are shared with TRBD2. This CDR3 is built from 15 residues. Germline V gene sequence: CDR1 SGHDT, CDR2 YYEEEE. The junction had 8 bases not matched to a gene; V was cut back by 2 bases and J by 3 bases. The chain's CDR3 is CASSLYFAGVYEQYF. CDR3 nucleotide sequence: TGTGCCAGCAGCTTATACTTCGCGGGAGTCTACGAGCAGTACTTC.

The chain has TRBV12-5 and TRBJ2-7; 9 nucleotides agree with TRBD2. This CDR3 has 17 amino acids. Germline V CDR1 and CDR2: LGHNT, FRNRAP. V lost 1 base and J lost 2; bases outside the gene matches: 9. CDR3 bases: TGTGCTAGTGGTTTGGCCTTGAGCGGGAGGCCCCCCTACGAGCAGTACTTC. Translating gives CASGLALSGRPPYEQYF.

In the case of this clone: The sample contains more than one DNA sequence encoding this CDR3. The rearrangement links TRBV9 to TRBJ2-1, with TRBD2 identical over 15 bases. CDR1 and CDR2 (germline): SGDLS, YYNGEE. This CDR3 is built from 15 residues. The V segment lost 0 bases and the J segment 9 bases; nucleotides outside the gene matches: 1. For the CDR3, the DNA is TGTGCCAGCAGCGTAGGGACTAGCGGGGGGGGTGAGCAGTTCTTC. Encoded protein: CASSVGTSGGGEQFF.

This clone was counted a few times. J is TRBJ2-1 and V is TRBV5-6, with 10 bases identical to TRBD2. This CDR3 region has 15 residues. Germline V gene data show CDR1 as SGHDT and CDR2 as YYEEEE. Germline trimming cut 4 bases from V and 3 bases from J; bases unmatched to any gene: 4. DNA for the CDR3: TGTGCCAGCAGCCCCAGGACTAGCGGCTACAATGAGCAGTTCTTC. Protein product: CASSPRTSGYNEQFF.

J is TRBJ1-2 and V is TRBV6-5; 7 nucleotides line up with TRBD1. Germline-derived CDR1 and CDR2 are MNHEY and SVGAGI. V lost 7 bases, J lost 6 bases, and 5 bases stayed unmatched. The CDR3 extends over 12 amino acids. CDR3 sequence (DNA): TGTGCCAGCAAAAGACAGGGCCATGGCTACACCTTC. Encoded protein: CASKRQGHGYTF.

The chain joins TRBV6-1 to TRBJ2-3; 7 bases fit TRBD1. Germline trimming cut 6 bases from V and 2 bases from J; bases unmatched to any gene: 5. This CDR3 contains 14 residues. Looked up from germline, CDR1 is MNHNS and CDR2 is SASEGT. CDR3 bases: TGTGCCAGCAGGACAGGGCACCTCACAGATACGCAGTATTTT. This codes for CASRTGHLTDTQYF.

The V gene is TRBV18, the J gene TRBJ2-5; maybe TRBD2 (6 bases). Per the germline V gene, CDR1 is KGHSH and CDR2 is LQKENI. Trimming left V 2 bases short and J 5 bases short, with 15 bases between. The CDR3 has 15 residues. CDR3 sequence: CASSPAGAGSETQYF. DNA for the CDR3: TGTGCCAGCTCACCAGCCGGGGCGGGGTCGGAGACCCAGTACTTC.

The J gene is TRBJ1-2, the V gene TRBV15; 12 nucleotides agree with TRBD1. The germline V gene encodes CDR1 LNHNV and CDR2 YYDKDF (reference sequence). This CDR3 is 16 amino acids long. V was pared by 3 bases and J by 4 bases, with 6 bases of the junction left unmatched. CDR3 in amino acids: CATSRGQGALSYGYTF. The CDR3 bases are TGTGCCACCAGCAGGGGACAGGGGGCTCTTTCCTATGGCTACACCTTC.

J is TRBJ2-4 and V is TRBV28; possibly TRBD2 for D (5 bases). Trimming took off 4 bases at V and 4 bases at J, with 20 bases between the two ends. Germline lookup yields CDR1 MDHEN and CDR2 SYDVKM. The CDR3 is 17 amino acids. The CDR3 DNA follows: TGTGCCAGCAGTTCCCTTCCTATCCGAGGGTCAAAAAACATTCAGTACTTC. Amino acid sequence: CASSSLPIRGSKNIQYF. The whole variable domain, remainder taken from reference TRBV28 and TRBJ2-4, is DVKVTQSSRYLVKRTGEKVFLECVQDMDHENMFWYRQDPGLGLRLIYFSYDVKMKEKGDIPEGYSVSREKKERFSLILESASTNQTSMYLCASSSLPIRGSKNIQYFGAGTRLSVL.

The V gene is TRBV6-1, the J gene TRBJ2-7; perhaps TRBD1 as D (5 bases). CDR3 length: 14 residues. In germline, CDR1 is MNHNS, CDR2 SASEGT. With 6 bases removed from V and 0 bases from J, the gap between germline ends came to 12 bases. CDR3 in DNA: TGTGCCAGCAGGCCTTCGACAGACTCCTACGAGCAGTACTTC. Translated: CASRPSTDSYEQYF.

The V call is TRBV4-2, the J call TRBJ2-7, with 8 bases fitting TRBD2. The CDR3 spans 15 residues. Trimming removed 1 base from V and 1 base from J; junction bases left unmatched: 3. Germline V gene data show CDR1 as LGHNA and CDR2 as YNFKEQ. Here the CDR3 reads CASSQVTGGSYEQYF. Here the CDR3 DNA reads TGTGCCAGCAGCCAAGTAACGGGGGGGTCCTACGAGCAGTACTTC.

J is TRBJ1-5 and V is TRBV7-6; TRBD1 matches at 10 bases. Germline values: CDR1 SGHVS, CDR2 FNYEAQ. The CDR3 is 13 residues long. Trimming took 10 bases from V and 4 from J; bases not matched to a gene: 4. This chain's CDR3 is CAIGTGANQPQHF. CDR3 nucleotide sequence: TGTGCCATCGGGACAGGGGCAAATCAGCCCCAGCATTTT. Based on the CDR3 plus reference TRBV7-6 and TRBJ1-5, the full variable domain is GAGVSQSPRYKVTKRGQDVALRCDPISGHVSLYWYRQALGQGPEFLTYFNYEAQQDKSGLPNDRFSAERPEGSISTLTIQRTEQRDSAMYRCAIGTGANQPQHFGDGTRLSIL.

This chain connects TRBV11-2 to TRBJ1-2; D uncertain. CDR1 SGHAT and CDR2 FQNNGV come from the germline V gene. This CDR3 spans 11 amino acids. V shed 1 base and J shed 8 bases, with 5 bases lying between them. The CDR3 sequence is CASSLGAGYTF. CDR3 sequence (DNA): TGTGCCAGCAGCTTAGGGGCCGGCTACACCTTC.

The V call is TRBV5-1, the J call TRBJ2-5, with TRBD2 matching 9 bases. Germline V gene lookup returns CDR1 SGHRS and CDR2 YFSETQ. Unmatched junction bases numbered 2, after V lost 1 base and J lost 1 base. CDR3 length: 15 amino acids. The CDR3 bases are TGCGCCAGCAGCTTGTTTAGCGGGGGCCAAGAGACCCAGTACTTC. This codes for CASSLFSGGQETQYF.

CDR3: CASSLQSGQSYEQYF. The CDR3, as DNA: TGTGCCAGCTCACTCCAATCGGGACAGTCCTACGAGCAGTACTTC. The J gene is TRBJ2-7, the V gene TRBV18; TRBD1 agrees at 7 bases. Unmatched junction bases numbered 7, after V lost 4 bases and J lost 1 base. Germline CDR1 is KGHSH and CDR2 is LQKENI. CDR3 length: 15 residues.

The chain carries TRBV19 and TRBJ1-1; D uncertain. V was trimmed by 4 bases and J by 6 bases, leaving 12 bases between them. The CDR3 length is 13 residues. The germline V gene encodes CDR1 LNHDA and CDR2 SQIVND (reference sequence). CDR3 loop: CASSTAGIAEAFF. Written as DNA, the CDR3 is TGTGCCAGTAGTACGGCCGGGATTGCTGAAGCTTTCTTT.

V is TRBV7-6 and J is TRBJ1-1; D not resolved. Trimming removed 3 bases from V and 1 base from J, with 6 bases in between. The CDR3 runs to 13 residues. Germline V gene lookup returns CDR1 SGHVS and CDR2 FNYEAQ. In nucleotides, the CDR3 is TGTGCCAGCAGCTTGGCAGAGAACACTGAAGCTTTCTTT. Residues: CASSLAENTEAFF.

The chain links TRBV28 to TRBJ2-3; perhaps TRBD1 as D (5 bases). The CDR3 covers 14 residues. The germline CDR1 and CDR2 sequences are MDHEN and SYDVKM. V gave up 3 bases and J gave up 2 bases, with 9 bases separating them. CDR3 sequence: CASSLVRDTDTQYF. The CDR3 region has the DNA TGTGCCAGCAGTTTGGTCAGGGACACAGATACGCAGTATTTT.

This clone came up a few times. V is TRBV7-9 and J is TRBJ1-6; 7 nucleotides agree with TRBD1. CDR1 SEHNR and CDR2 FQNEAQ come from the germline V gene (reference sequence). This CDR3 has 19 residues. Trimming took 0 bases from V and 10 from J; bases not matched to a gene: 18. The CDR3 region has the DNA TGTGCCAGCAGCTTAGCCACGAACGACAGGGTCAAAGGTCGGTCACCCCTCCACTTT. This gives the protein CASSLATNDRVKGRSPLHF. The whole variable domain, filled in from reference TRBV7-9 and TRBJ1-6, reads DTGVSQNPRHKITKRGQNVTFRCDPISEHNRLYWYRQTLGQGPEFLTYFQNEAQLEKSRLLSDRFSAERPKGSFSTLEIQRTEQGDSAMYLCASSLATNDRVKGRSPLHFGNGTRLTVT.

J is TRBJ2-5 and V is TRBV6-5, with 10 positions matching TRBD1. CDR1 is MNHEY and CDR2 is SVGAGI in the germline V gene. The J segment lost 5 bases and the V segment lost 11 bases, leaving 8 bases of the junction unmatched. The CDR3 length is 13 residues. CDR3 protein: CAARQGAWETQYF. CDR3 DNA: TGTGCCGCAAGACAGGGGGCCTGGGAGACCCAGTACTTC.

V usage is TRBV5-1 and J usage is TRBJ2-3, with D tentatively TRBD1 (6 bases). The germline V gene has CDR1 SGHRS and CDR2 YFSETQ. Trimming removed 7 bases from V and 0 bases from J, with 18 bases in between. The CDR3 is 16 residues long. The chain's CDR3 is CASVRGLGWSTDTQYF. CDR3 sequence (DNA): TGCGCCAGCGTGAGGGGGTTGGGTTGGAGCACAGATACGCAGTATTTT.

CDR3 nucleotide sequence: TGTGCCAGCAGCTTATTACCGGGACAGGGGGACAATGAGCAGTTCTTC. Translated, it gives CASSLLPGQGDNEQFF. The chain combines TRBV7-6 with TRBJ2-1; 11 bases are shared with TRBD1. CDR1 and CDR2 from the germline V gene are SGHVS and FNYEAQ. Trimming cost V 2 bases and J 5 bases; bases outside gene matches: 5. The CDR3 runs 16 residues. Filled out from reference TRBV7-6 and TRBJ2-1, the complete variable domain reads GAGVSQSPRYKVTKRGQDVALRCDPISGHVSLYWYRQALGQGPEFLTYFNYEAQQDKSGLPNDRFSAERPEGSISTLTIQRTEQRDSAMYRCASSLLPGQGDNEQFFGPGTRLTVL.

The rearrangement joins TRBV15 to TRBJ1-4; D perhaps matches TRBD1 (5 bases). V lost 6 bases, J lost 7 bases, and 9 bases lay in between. Germline V lookup: CDR1 LNHNV, CDR2 YYDKDF (reference sequence). The CDR3 length is 12 residues. The CDR3 nucleotides are TGTGCCACCAGGGGGGACTCTGAAAAACTGTTTTTT. It specifies CATRGDSEKLFF.

The gene calls are TRBV4-2 and TRBJ2-2, with TRBD1 matching 7 bases. This CDR3 is 15 amino acids long. Germline values: CDR1 LGHNA, CDR2 YNFKEQ. Trimming took 5 bases from V and 1 from J; bases not matched to a gene: 4. This CDR3 reads CASSIRQGNTGELFF. The CDR3 coding sequence is TGTGCCAGCAGCATACGACAGGGGAACACCGGGGAGCTGTTTTTT.

The rearrangement uses TRBV11-2 and TRBJ2-2; 7 positions agree with TRBD2. J gave up 6 bases and V 5 bases, and 12 bases lay outside the gene matches. Germline V gives CDR1 SGHAT, CDR2 FQNNGV. This CDR3 has 16 residues. This chain's CDR3 is CASSPRRSGTAGELFF. DNA for the CDR3: TGTGCCAGCAGCCCCCGGAGGAGCGGGACGGCCGGGGAGCTGTTTTTT.

This chain joins TRBV6-5 and TRBJ2-5, with a tentative D call TRBD1 (6 bases). CDR3 size: 14 residues. The germline V gene has CDR1 MNHEY and CDR2 SVGAGI. The germline V and J ends were trimmed by 7 bases and 4 bases, with 16 bases remaining between them. The CDR3 loop is CASTSDRGTETQYF. CDR3 DNA sequence: TGTGCCAGCACATCGGACAGAGGGACAGAGACCCAGTACTTC.

V is TRBV7-2 and J is TRBJ1-2, with 11 bases that match TRBD1. Germline CDR1 reads SGHTA; CDR2 reads FQGNSA. The CDR3 is 14 residues long. The V gene end was trimmed by 6 bases and the J gene end by 4 bases; junction bases not matched to a gene: 4. CDR3: CASRPGTGGYGYTF. CDR3 bases: TGTGCCAGCAGGCCCGGGACAGGGGGCTATGGCTACACCTTC.